The clone carrying this T cell receptor (beta chain) has only a few counts. Its target is unknown. The CDR3 covers 14 residues. V was pared by 5 bases and J by 7 bases, with 15 bases between. The germline CDR1 and CDR2 sequences are LNHDA and SQIVND (reference sequence). This specimen comes from a study of T cells in Graves' hyperthyroidism and ophthalmopathy. Study findings and constraints: Ophthalmopathy onset followed model prediction by a median approximately 7 months. Blood also showed most of the thyroid clonotypes that were expanded above 0.001.

The TCR beta CDR3 regions underwent amplification using RNA transcripts as the source. When the TCR CDR3 underwent first-round RT-PCR, the HTBI primer set was used. MiXCR, applied by TCRdb to the multiplex PCR reads, yields one record per CDR3 protein. The data show 650,000 to 800,000 distinct CDR3 sequences, roughly 46% seen once. Sequencing was carried out using peripheral blood or thyroid tissue (not recorded which). The chain uses TRBV19 and TRBJ1-5; D is undetermined. This receptor was identified in an adult man with Graves' disease, either hyperthyroidism or ophthalmopathy (not recorded which). The CDR3 region is CASSAPAGRQPQHF. The DNA of the CDR3 is TGTGCCAGTAGTGCTCCGGCTGGGAGGCAGCCCCAGCATTTT.